This T cell receptor (beta chain) was observed in a study of cytomegalovirus exposure and HLA in healthy donors. In the study overall: From donors who were HLA-typed, an early data release held about 85 million unique TCRs. Study results and caveats: Association of approximately 18,000 TCR beta sequences with HLA alleles was found at 0.05 false discovery rate in a later analysis. The study dropped some indistinguishable V segments, TRBV6-2 and TRBV6-3 among them. Association of a missense DCLRE1C variant with TCR beta V- and J-gene trimming was reported in a later analysis.

Primers: 60 Vbeta forward and 13 Jbeta reverse. TCRdb's table, derived via immunoSEQ multiplex PCR, lists solely in-frame clones and lacks some. The table has tens of thousands of clones, over 70% seen once; the top ten hold around 5.1%. In the case of this clone: Its specificity is unknown.

Germline lookup yields CDR1 SEHNR and CDR2 FQNEAQ (reference sequence). V lost 5 bases to trimming and J lost 7 bases; unmatched junction nucleotides: 5. The CDR3 consists of 13 residues. The rearrangement uses TRBV7-9 and TRBJ1-2; 9 nucleotides agree with TRBD1. The sequence was collected from a male donor in good health and CMV-seropositive. The sequencing input was PBMCs. CDR3 in amino acids: CASSPGTGSGYTF. For the CDR3, the DNA is TGTGCCAGCAGCCCGGGGACAGGGAGTGGCTACACCTTC. Combining the CDR3 with reference TRBV7-9 and TRBJ1-2 gives the whole variable domain DTGVSQNPRHKITKRGQNVTFRCDPISEHNRLYWYRQTLGQGPEFLTYFQNEAQLEKSRLLSDRFSAERPKGSFSTLEIQRTEQGDSAMYLCASSPGTGSGYTFGSGTRLTVV.